Sequencing of this TCR beta chain was carried out in a study of blood T cells in healthy people across ages. Russia was home to the donors, healthy Caucasian individuals aged about 6 to 90. The amount of total RNA extracted per sample was at least 5.5 micrograms. This CDR3 contains 16 residues. Germline V gene data show CDR1 as SGHTA and CDR2 as FQGNSA. Primers used in a second PCR of about 6 to 11 cycles were a sample-barcoded 5' primer and a J-beta primer mix. Each TCR beta cDNA got a 12-nucleotide random molecular identifier. MiXCR, run by TCRdb on the 5' RACE reads, gives a single entry per CDR3 protein. The table lists about a million distinct CDR3 sequences, about 51% of them singletons.

The sequence came from a woman aged 60-75 years in good health. The specimen was blood. This chain links TRBV7-2 with TRBJ2-4; 14 bases are shared with TRBD2. The DNA matches TRBJ2-7 better at its end, which makes the J call doubtful. DNA for the CDR3: TGTGCCAGCAGCTCCCGGACTAGCGGGAGGATCGGCGAGCAGTACTTC. Its protein is CASSSRTSGRIGEQYF.